Here is one T cell receptor beta chain with its context. What it binds is unknown. The record originates from a study of T cell responses to AZD1222 COVID-19 vaccine. Whole-study results and caveats: Targeting of unmutated variant regions was reportedly seen in nearly half of spike-specific TCRs. White British people made up most donors, females outnumbered males, and clonal diversity was possibly underestimated. Across the whole spike, CD4 TCRs peaked at regions 160-218 and 743-854.

The data were produced by immunoSEQ multiplex PCR, yet TCRdb's version contains in-frame clones alone and is incomplete. The sample has roughly 28,000 clones; roughly 90% are singletons. The length of the CDR3 is 17 residues. Looked up from germline, CDR1 is MNHNY and CDR2 is SVGAGI (reference sequence). The V gene lost 5 bases and the J gene lost 4 bases, with 18 bases spanning the gap. This receptor was taken from an adult in good health. The chain joins TRBV6-6 to TRBJ2-6, with D perhaps being TRBD1 or TRBD2 (5 bases each). The material sequenced was peripheral blood, taken on day 0 of AZD1222 vaccination. The CDR3 sequence is CASSHRDVLDGANVLTF. In DNA form, the CDR3 reads TGTGCCAGCAGTCACCGGGACGTACTAGACGGGGCCAACGTCCTGACTTTC.